Each of the 30 T cell receptor beta chains below was sequenced from the same sample in a study of shared clonotypes between healthy human individuals. Sequencing was performed with immunoSEQ multiplex PCR; in TCRdb, only in-frame clones are kept and a portion is missing. The profile covers around 1.9 million clones, with 93% appearing a single time and roughly 1.7% taken by the ten largest. The naive CD8 fraction comprised CD45RO-negative cells positively selected for CCR7 and excluded terminally differentiated effector memory CD45RA+ cells. Sequencing was done on a sample of naive CD8+ T cells from PBMCs. These receptors all stem from a man younger than 35 in good health. Some clones in this sample may be carry-over from other donors' samples.

The chain joins TRBV19 to TRBJ2-5, with D hard to call. V was trimmed by 0 bases and J by 4 bases, leaving 9 bases between them. The germline gives CDR1 LNHDA, CDR2 SQIVND (reference sequence). This CDR3 spans 14 amino acids. CDR3 sequence: CASSIDNRVETQYF. CDR3 in DNA: TGTGCCAGTAGTATAGATAACCGGGTAGAGACCCAGTACTTC. The whole variable domain, filled in from reference TRBV19 and TRBJ2-5, reads DGGITQSPKYLFRKEGQNVTLSCEQNLNHDAMYWYRQDPGQGLRLIYYSQIVNDFQKGDIAEGYSVSREKKESFPLTVTSAQKNPTAFYLCASSIDNRVETQYFGPGTRLLVL.

The chain joins TRBV23-1 to TRBJ1-5; D is possibly TRBD1 (6 bases). TRBV23-1 is flagged as an ORF with uncertain function. This CDR3 has 15 amino acids. Trimming took off 6 bases at V and 2 bases at J, with 14 bases between the two ends. The CDR3 DNA reads TGCGCCAGCAGAATTAGGGGGACCCGCAATCAGCCCCAGCATTTT. The encoded protein is CASRIRGTRNQPQHF.

Points on this clone: This sample also contains other DNA sequences that code for the same CDR3. In DNA, the CDR3 is TGTGCCAGCAGCTTATCAGGGCCCAACTATGGCTACACCTTC. Amino acids: CASSLSGPNYGYTF. The gene calls are TRBV11-2 and TRBJ1-2; D might be TRBD1 (5 bases). The germline V gene has CDR1 SGHAT and CDR2 FQNNGV. V dropped 2 bases and J dropped 2 bases, with 9 bases sitting between them. This CDR3 is built from 14 residues.

The V gene is TRBV29-1, the J gene TRBJ2-1; maybe TRBD2 (5 bases). Germline assignment: CDR1 SQVTM and CDR2 ANQGSEA. The CDR3 has 16 amino acids. V shed 0 bases and J shed 0 bases, with 12 bases lying between them. CDR3 sequence: CSVEEKSGSSYNEQFF. CDR3 DNA sequence: TGCAGCGTTGAAGAGAAAAGCGGCAGCTCCTACAATGAGCAGTTCTTC.

The V gene is TRBV7-9, the J gene TRBJ2-7; 10 positions match TRBD2. The CDR3 consists of 15 residues. Germline V gene data show CDR1 as SEHNR and CDR2 as FQNEAQ (reference sequence). Losses at the gene ends were 4 bases for V and 6 bases for J; bases not matched to a gene: 9. CDR3 nucleotides: TGTGCCAGCAGCTCCAAAGCGGGAGGGCCGGGCGAGCAGTACTTC. It yields the protein CASSSKAGGPGEQYF.

The chain recombines TRBV27 with TRBJ2-3; TRBD2 agrees at 7 bases. CDR3 length: 16 amino acids. V was clipped by 2 bases and J by 0 bases; unmatched bases: 5. Germline-derived CDR1 and CDR2 are MNHEY and SMNVEV (reference sequence). CDR3 DNA: TGTGCCAGCAGTTTAGGGCTAGCGGTGAGCACAGATACGCAGTATTTT. Translated, it gives CASSLGLAVSTDTQYF.

This clone was seen a single time. CDR3 amino acids: CSVEVGQRSYEQYF. In DNA, the CDR3 is TGCAGCGTTGAAGTTGGGCAGAGGTCCTACGAGCAGTACTTC. V usage is TRBV29-1 and J usage is TRBJ2-5; D not resolved. TRBJ2-7 explains the end of the DNA better; the J call may be wrong. The CDR3 contains 14 residues. Germline CDR1 is SQVTM and CDR2 is ANQGSEA.

V usage is TRBV30 and J usage is TRBJ2-7; possibly TRBD1 or TRBD2 for D (5 bases each). The germline V and J ends were trimmed by 0 bases and 3 bases, with 12 bases remaining between them. The germline CDR1 and CDR2 sequences are GTSNPN and SVGIG (reference sequence). The CDR3 loop spans 14 amino acids. This CDR3 reads CAWSVGAGNYEQYF. In DNA form, the CDR3 reads TGTGCCTGGAGTGTAGGGGCCGGGAACTACGAGCAGTACTTC. Full variable domain (rest looked up from reference TRBV30 and TRBJ2-7): SQTIHQWPATLVQPVGSPLSLECTVEGTSNPNLYWYRQAAGRGLQLLFYSVGIGQISSEVPQNLSASRPQDRQFILSSKKLLLSDSGFYLCAWSVGAGNYEQYFGPGTRLTVT.

This sequence joins TRBV28 and TRBJ2-1; tentatively, D is TRBD1 (6 bases). CDR1 MDHEN and CDR2 SYDVKM come from the germline V gene. Between the trimmed V and J ends, which lost 3 bases and 4 bases, there was a span of 7 bases. The CDR3 loop spans 13 amino acids. The CDR3 coding sequence is TGTGCCAGCAGTTTGGGGGCTTACAATGAGCAGTTCTTC. Translating gives CASSLGAYNEQFF.

This chain joins TRBV25-1 and TRBJ2-1, with 10 bases lining up with TRBD2. V trimming: 2 bases; J trimming: 2 bases; junction bases outside the gene matches: 9. CDR1 is MGHDK, CDR2 SYGVNS, per germline. This CDR3 has 18 residues. In DNA form, the CDR3 reads TGTGCCAGCAGTGAAGGACTAGCGGAGTTCTACGCCTACAATGAGCAGTTCTTC. Protein product: CASSEGLAEFYAYNEQFF.

This chain links TRBV28 with TRBJ1-3; possibly TRBD1 for D (6 bases). The CDR3 loop spans 12 amino acids. CDR1 MDHEN and CDR2 SYDVKM come from the germline V gene. Deletions cut 5 bases from V and 8 bases from J, with 10 bases between. The CDR3 reads CASSPGEYTIYF. Written as DNA, the CDR3 is TGTGCCAGCAGTCCAGGGGAATACACCATATATTTT.

Written as DNA, the CDR3 is TGTGCCAGCAGTAGACGGAAGGTGCCAGATAACACAGATACGCAGTATTTT. Protein product: CASSRRKVPDNTDTQYF. This chain uses TRBV28 with TRBJ2-3; D remains ambiguous. CDR1 MDHEN and CDR2 SYDVKM come from the germline V gene. Trimming took off 5 bases at V and 2 bases at J, with 20 bases between the two ends. The CDR3 sequence is 17 residues long.

The V call is TRBV11-2, the J call TRBJ2-5, with TRBD2 identical over 10 bases. The junction had 15 bases not matched to a gene; V was cut back by 6 bases and J by 5 bases. The CDR3 contains 17 residues. Germline CDR1 reads SGHAT; CDR2 reads FQNNGV. CDR3 coding DNA: TGTGCCAGCAGAGGGAGGCTAGCGGGAGCCGGCGCCGAGACCCAGTACTTC. It codes for CASRGRLAGAGAETQYF.

V gene TRBV30 combines with J gene TRBJ2-7; D is possibly TRBD2 (5 bases). Germline lookup yields CDR1 GTSNPN and CDR2 SVGIG (reference sequence). V lost 8 bases, J lost 0 bases, and 17 bases lay in between. The CDR3 covers 14 residues. In DNA, the CDR3 is TGTGCCGGAGAGAGAGCGGAACACTCCTACGAGCAGTACTTC. Translation: CAGERAEHSYEQYF.

As concerns this clone: This specimen includes other DNA sequences encoding the same CDR3. This rearrangement joins TRBV6-5 to TRBJ2-7; D is unclear. CDR1 and CDR2 from the germline V gene are MNHEY and SVGAGI. The CDR3 has 13 amino acids. V was trimmed by 3 bases and J by 3 bases, leaving 9 bases between them. Here the CDR3 reads CASSYSQLYEQYF. The DNA for the CDR3 is TGTGCCAGCAGTTATAGCCAGCTCTACGAGCAGTACTTC.

The chain uses TRBV6-1 and TRBJ1-2; D might be TRBD1 (5 bases). The CDR3 is 14 residues long. CDR1 is MNHNS, CDR2 SASEGT, per germline. V was cut by 11 bases and J by 4 bases, with 20 bases left in between. This chain's CDR3 is CASPRSGTPYGYTF. The CDR3 region has the DNA TGTGCCTCGCCGCGTAGCGGGACCCCCTATGGCTACACCTTC.

This chain links TRBV10-3 with TRBJ2-1; perhaps TRBD1 as D (6 bases). The V gene's germline CDR1 is ENHRY and CDR2 SYGVKD. There are 18 residues in the CDR3. V was cut by 0 bases and J by 5 bases, with 20 bases left in between. CDR3 coding DNA: TGTGCCATCAGTGAGTCGTTTAATTCGTGGGGGCCCGACAATGAGCAGTTCTTC. The encoded protein is CAISESFNSWGPDNEQFF.

The chain links TRBV5-1 to TRBJ2-2; D is unclear. With 3 bases removed from V and 6 bases from J, the gap between germline ends came to 6 bases. From germline, CDR1 is SGHRS and CDR2 YFSETQ. The CDR3 is made up of 12 amino acids. The CDR3 bases are TGCGCCAGCAGCTATAGGCCCGGGGAGCTGTTTTTT. Residues: CASSYRPGELFF.

The chain is built from TRBV6-1 and TRBJ2-2; 7 nucleotides agree with TRBD2. The germline V gene encodes CDR1 MNHNS and CDR2 SASEGT. The CDR3 length is 15 residues. The ends lost 5 bases at V and 4 bases at J; junction bases unmatched: 7. CDR3 loop: CASSPFGEGTGELFF. DNA for the CDR3: TGTGCCAGCAGTCCCTTCGGGGAGGGCACCGGGGAGCTGTTTTTT.

This clone was observed once. CDR3 DNA sequence: TGTGCCAGCAGCCCAGGGACAGGGGTCTCCTACAATGAGCAGTTCTTC. Its protein product is CASSPGTGVSYNEQFF. V usage is TRBV7-9 and J usage is TRBJ2-1; TRBD1 matches 10 bases. Per germline, CDR1 SEHNR and CDR2 FQNEAQ (reference sequence). The J segment lost 0 bases and the V segment lost 5 bases, leaving 4 bases of the junction unmatched. This CDR3 is 16 amino acids long. Combining the CDR3 with reference TRBV7-9 and TRBJ2-1 gives the whole variable domain DTGVSQNPRHKITKRGQNVTFRCDPISEHNRLYWYRQTLGQGPEFLTYFQNEAQLEKSRLLSDRFSAERPKGSFSTLEIQRTEQGDSAMYLCASSPGTGVSYNEQFFGPGTRLTVL.

This clone came up a few times. Distinct nucleotide sequences in the sample also encode this CDR3. J is TRBJ2-7 and V is TRBV7-9; 14 nucleotides align to TRBD2. V lost 5 bases, J lost 2 bases, and 2 bases stayed unmatched. The CDR3 has 15 amino acids. Germline CDR1 is SEHNR and CDR2 is FQNEAQ (reference sequence). CDR3 sequence reads: CASSPTSGRAYEQYF. The CDR3 nucleotides are TGTGCCAGCAGCCCGACTAGCGGGAGGGCCTACGAGCAGTACTTC.

The V and J genes are TRBV20-1 and TRBJ2-7, with D perhaps TRBD2 (5 bases). Trimming removed 2 bases from V and 7 bases from J, with 9 bases in between. Germline V CDR1 and CDR2: DFQATT, SNEGSKA (reference sequence). There are 11 residues in the CDR3. Here the CDR3 reads CSARNGGEQYF. The CDR3 DNA follows: TGCAGTGCTAGAAATGGCGGGGAGCAGTACTTC.

The V gene is TRBV7-3, the J gene TRBJ2-2; 9 positions match TRBD1. J was trimmed by 0 bases and V by 9 bases; bases with no gene match: 11. This CDR3 is built from 17 residues. Germline CDR1 and CDR2: SGHTA and FQGTGA. CDR3 residues: CASGTGPGRANTGELFF. DNA of the CDR3: TGTGCCAGTGGGACAGGGCCGGGTCGCGCGAACACCGGGGAGCTGTTTTTT.

The chain links TRBV11-2 to TRBJ2-5, with TRBD2 matching over 10 bases. In germline, CDR1 is SGHAT, CDR2 FQNNGV. With V trimmed by 2 bases and J by 2 bases, 5 bases remained unmatched. The CDR3 is 16 amino acids. The CDR3 region is CASSLSLAGSQETQYF. The CDR3 bases are TGTGCCAGCAGCTTATCACTAGCGGGATCGCAAGAGACCCAGTACTTC.

This sequence joins TRBV5-1 and TRBJ1-1, with D possibly being TRBD1 (6 bases). Germline V lookup: CDR1 SGHRS, CDR2 YFSETQ. Trimming removed 3 bases from V and 3 bases from J, with 9 bases in between. This CDR3 has 13 residues. For the CDR3, the DNA is TGCGCCAGCAGCTCACACAGGGACACTGAAGCTTTCTTT. Protein sequence: CASSSHRDTEAFF.

The CDR3 region has the DNA TGTGCCAGCAGCGTCCCAGCAGCGGGAGGAAACACCGGGGAGCTGTTTTTT. Translating it yields CASSVPAAGGNTGELFF. The chain is built from TRBV9 and TRBJ2-2, with TRBD2 matching 9 bases. CDR1 is SGDLS and CDR2 is YYNGEE in the germline V gene. The CDR3 runs 17 residues. V shed 2 bases and J 2 bases; nucleotides not matched to a gene: 7. Drawing the rest from reference TRBV9 and TRBJ2-2, the complete variable domain is DSGVTQTPKHLITATGQRVTLRCSPRSGDLSVYWYQQSLDQGLQFLIQYYNGEERAKGNILERFSAQQFPDLHSELNLSSLELGDSALYFCASSVPAAGGNTGELFFGEGSRLTVL.

This clone appeared once. V and J are TRBV27 and TRBJ2-5; 8 bases fit TRBD2. V lost 4 bases to trimming and J lost 1 base; unmatched junction nucleotides: 8. Germline values: CDR1 MNHEY, CDR2 SMNVEV (reference sequence). This CDR3 spans 16 amino acids. The CDR3 DNA reads TGTGCCAGCAGTTCCTGGGGGGCGGGGGGCCAAGAGACCCAGTACTTC. Encoded protein: CASSSWGAGGQETQYF.

This chain connects TRBV27 to TRBJ2-5; D perhaps matches TRBD1 (5 bases). This CDR3 has 13 residues. Germline CDR1 MNHEY, CDR2 SMNVEV (reference sequence). V gave up 5 bases and J gave up 7 bases, with 14 bases separating them. In nucleotides, the CDR3 is TGTGCCAGCAGTAGGCGACAGTCCGGGACCCAGTACTTC. Translating gives CASSRRQSGTQYF.

This chain joins TRBV27 and TRBJ2-1, with 10 bases lining up with TRBD2. The germline V gene encodes CDR1 MNHEY and CDR2 SMNVEV (reference sequence). Germline trimming cut 5 bases from V and 4 bases from J; bases unmatched to any gene: 11. CDR3 length: 17 amino acids. The CDR3 spells CASSPQRLAGDYNEQFF. CDR3 in DNA: TGTGCCAGCAGTCCACAGCGGCTAGCGGGAGATTACAATGAGCAGTTCTTC.

The V and J genes are TRBV28 and TRBJ2-2; no clear D. Germline CDR1 reads MDHEN; CDR2 reads SYDVKM. The CDR3 covers 15 residues. The V gene lost 3 bases and the J gene lost 3 bases, with 11 bases spanning the gap. The CDR3 spells CASSFRRPHTGELFF. The DNA of the CDR3 is TGTGCCAGCAGTTTTCGCCGTCCGCACACCGGGGAGCTGTTTTTT. The full variable domain, with the rest looked up from reference TRBV28 and TRBJ2-2, is DVKVTQSSRYLVKRTGEKVFLECVQDMDHENMFWYRQDPGLGLRLIYFSYDVKMKEKGDIPEGYSVSREKKERFSLILESASTNQTSMYLCASSFRRPHTGELFFGEGSRLTVL.